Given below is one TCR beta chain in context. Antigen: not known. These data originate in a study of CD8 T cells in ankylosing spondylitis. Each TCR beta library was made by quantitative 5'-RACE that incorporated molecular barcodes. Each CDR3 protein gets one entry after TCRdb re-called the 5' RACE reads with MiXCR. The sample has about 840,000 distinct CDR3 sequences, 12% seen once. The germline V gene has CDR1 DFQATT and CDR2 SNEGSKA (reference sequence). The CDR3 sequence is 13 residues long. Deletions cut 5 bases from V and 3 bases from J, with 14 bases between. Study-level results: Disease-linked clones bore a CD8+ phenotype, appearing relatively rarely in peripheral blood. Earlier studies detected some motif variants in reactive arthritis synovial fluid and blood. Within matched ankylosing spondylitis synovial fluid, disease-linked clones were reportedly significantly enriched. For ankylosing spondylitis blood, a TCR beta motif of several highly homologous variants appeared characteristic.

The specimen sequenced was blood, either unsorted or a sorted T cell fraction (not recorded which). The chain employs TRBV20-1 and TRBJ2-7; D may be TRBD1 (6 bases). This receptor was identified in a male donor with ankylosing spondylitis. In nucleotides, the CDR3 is TGCAGTGCTTCGCGACAGGACATCTACGAGCAGTACTTC. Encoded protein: CSASRQDIYEQYF.